The entry below gives a single T cell receptor beta chain sequence along with its context. This sample was included in a study of shared clonotypes between healthy human individuals. Study context: Samples came from a couple of female and a few male donors aged 18 to 49.

This table comes from immunoSEQ multiplex PCR, and its TCRdb copy is limited to in-frame clones, with some not included. The sample has about 1.5 million clones, about 98% seen once. The CDR3 totals 14 residues. CDR1 and CDR2 (germline): SQVTM, ANQGSEA. The trim removed 2 bases at V and 4 bases at J, leaving 4 bases unmatched. The genes are TRBV29-1 and TRBJ2-1, with 8 bases aligning to TRBD1. This receptor was taken from a young man in good health. The sequencing sample was made of naive CD4+ T cells sorted from blood. Subset specified: CD45RA+ positively selected. The chain's CDR3 is CSVERDRSYNEQFF. CDR3 nucleotides: TGCAGCGTTGAACGGGACAGGTCGTACAATGAGCAGTTCTTC.